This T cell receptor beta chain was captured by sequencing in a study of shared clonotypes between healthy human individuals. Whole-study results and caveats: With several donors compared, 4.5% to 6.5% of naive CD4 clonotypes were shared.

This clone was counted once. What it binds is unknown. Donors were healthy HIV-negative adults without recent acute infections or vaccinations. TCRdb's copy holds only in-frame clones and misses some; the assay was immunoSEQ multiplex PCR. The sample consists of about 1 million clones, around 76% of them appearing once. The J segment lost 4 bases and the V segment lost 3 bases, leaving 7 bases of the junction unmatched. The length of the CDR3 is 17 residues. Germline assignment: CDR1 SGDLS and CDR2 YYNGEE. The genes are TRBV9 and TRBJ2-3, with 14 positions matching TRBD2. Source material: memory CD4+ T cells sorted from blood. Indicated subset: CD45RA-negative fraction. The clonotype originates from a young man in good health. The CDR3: CASSAGLAGGIADTQYF. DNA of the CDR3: TGTGCCAGCAGCGCCGGACTAGCGGGGGGTATCGCAGATACGCAGTATTTT.